What follows are 13 T cell receptor beta chains derived from one specimen sequenced in a study of T cells after yellow fever vaccination. Using its own MiXCR run on the 5' RACE reads, TCRdb lists one record per CDR3 protein. Among about 96,000 distinct CDR3 sequences listed, 8.9% were seen once. The sequences come from CD8+ T cells not binding an NS4B(214-222) dextramer, sorted from PBMCs, collected more than 13 days after the first yellow fever vaccination. The receptors originated from a man between 18 and 29 years old who received the YFV17D yellow fever vaccine.

The J gene is TRBJ2-6, the V gene TRBV11-1; the match to TRBD1 covers 7 bases. J was trimmed by 0 bases and V by 0 bases; bases with no gene match: 17. The CDR3 has 22 amino acids. CDR1 is SGHAT, CDR2 FQDESV, per germline (reference sequence). The chain's CDR3 is CASSLASYRGPTPSSGANVLTF. The CDR3 nucleotides are TGTGCCAGCAGCTTAGCGTCGTACAGGGGCCCCACTCCGAGCTCTGGGGCCAACGTCCTGACTTTC.

V and J are TRBV4-2 and TRBJ1-3; unclear D gene. The ends were cut back, 4 bases at V and 0 bases at J, with 19 bases in the middle. Germline CDR1 reads LGHNA; CDR2 reads YNFKEQ. This CDR3 is 18 amino acids long. The CDR3 protein is CASSPPGTTVPSGNTIYF. As DNA, the CDR3 is TGTGCCAGCAGCCCCCCGGGTACTACTGTTCCCTCTGGAAACACCATATATTTT.

This clonotype was seen ten or more times. This sequence joins TRBV4-1 and TRBJ2-1, with D tentatively TRBD2 (5 bases). Trimming removed 1 base at V and 7 bases at J, with 5 bases between. The CDR3 has 12 residues. The germline CDR1 and CDR2 sequences are MGHRA and YSYEKL. In nucleotides, the CDR3 is TGCGCCAGCAGCCAAGGAGGGAATGAGCAGTTCTTC. This encodes CASSQGGNEQFF.

This clonotype was detected a few times. The chain joins TRBV6-5 to TRBJ2-7; 7 bases match TRBD1. V gave up 6 bases and J gave up 8 bases; unmatched junction bases: 7. The CDR3 loop spans 12 amino acids. Germline V gene lookup returns CDR1 MNHEY and CDR2 SVGAGI. The DNA for the CDR3 is TGTGCCAGCAGACCCCGGGACAGAAAGCAGTACGTC. Translation gives CASRPRDRKQYV.

J is TRBJ1-2 and V is TRBV12-3 or TRBV12-4; D call uncertain. Trimming left V 4 bases short and J 5 bases short, with 11 bases between. The CDR3 spans 13 residues. The CDR3 region is CASSSGRAYGYTF. CDR3 DNA sequence: TGTGCCAGCAGTTCTGGCCGGGCATATGGCTACACCTTC.

In its sample, this clonotype was seen a few times. The J gene is TRBJ1-2, the V gene TRBV9; D is undetermined. Germline lookup yields CDR1 SGDLS and CDR2 YYNGEE. The CDR3 loop spans 12 amino acids. V was pared by 6 bases and J by 5 bases, with 11 bases between. Written as DNA, the CDR3 is TGTGCCAGCACGTATCGCTTATATGGCTACACCTTC. It yields the protein CASTYRLYGYTF.

The V call is TRBV30, the J call TRBJ2-4, with a weak D call TRBD1 (5 bases). Germline values: CDR1 GTSNPN, CDR2 SVGIG (reference sequence). V was shortened by 4 bases and J by 1 base, with 17 bases between the two germline ends. This CDR3 contains 16 residues. Here the CDR3 DNA reads TGTGCCTGGAAGCAGGGTGGTGGTTGGGCCAAAAACATTCAGTACTTC. Protein: CAWKQGGGWAKNIQYF.

This clonotype was counted between two and nine times. J is TRBJ1-1 and V is TRBV5-1; possibly TRBD1 for D (6 bases). Per germline, CDR1 SGHRS and CDR2 YFSETQ. Between the trimmed V and J ends, which lost 0 bases and 2 bases, there was a span of 14 bases. The CDR3 loop spans 16 amino acids. CDR3 sequence reads: CASSLAGGAPNTEAFF. The CDR3 DNA sequence: TGCGCCAGCAGCTTGGCCGGGGGGGCCCCTAACACTGAAGCTTTCTTT.

This clonotype showed up just a few times. This chain connects TRBV6-2 or TRBV6-3 to TRBJ2-7, with D unresolved. Germline loops: CDR1 MNHEY, CDR2 SVGEGT. The CDR3 spans 12 residues. V was pared by 4 bases and J by 3 bases, with 7 bases between. CDR3 nucleotide sequence: TGTGCCAGCAGTTTGGACGGCTACGAGCAGTACGTC. It codes for CASSLDGYEQYV.

A few counts support this clonotype. This chain connects TRBV19 to TRBJ2-7; TRBD1 is a possible D gene (7 bases). Trimming left V 6 bases short and J 5 bases short, with 17 bases between. Germline V gene sequence: CDR1 LNHDA, CDR2 SQIVND (reference sequence). The CDR3 sequence is 14 residues long. The CDR3 is CASREGAGLHEQYF. The CDR3 DNA reads TGTGCCAGTAGGGAGGGGGCTGGTTTACACGAGCAGTACTTC.

This clonotype was recorded at least ten times. The chain links TRBV12-3 or TRBV12-4 to TRBJ2-1, with unresolved D. There are 11 residues in the CDR3. Trimming shortened V by 6 bases and J by 6 bases, and 6 bases separated the two germline ends. The CDR3 nucleotides are TGTGCCAGCAGCCTATCCAATGAGCAGTTCTTC. This gives the protein CASSLSNEQFF.

V usage is TRBV7-2 and J usage is TRBJ1-2; 12 positions match TRBD1. This CDR3 has 14 residues. After removal of 3 bases from V and 7 bases from J, the junction contained 3 bases not matched to a gene. Germline V CDR1 and CDR2: SGHTA, FQGNSA. The CDR3: CASSLGQGAVGYTF. CDR3 DNA: TGTGCCAGCAGCTTGGGACAGGGGGCTGTTGGCTACACCTTC.

V gene TRBV5-6 combines with J gene TRBJ2-7; D is unclear. With 1 base removed from V and 4 bases from J, the gap between germline ends came to 9 bases. This CDR3 is built from 13 residues. CDR1 and CDR2 (germline): SGHDT, YYEEEE. The CDR3 protein is CASSLYNDYEQYV. CDR3 in DNA: TGTGCCAGCAGCTTGTACAACGATTACGAGCAGTACGTC.